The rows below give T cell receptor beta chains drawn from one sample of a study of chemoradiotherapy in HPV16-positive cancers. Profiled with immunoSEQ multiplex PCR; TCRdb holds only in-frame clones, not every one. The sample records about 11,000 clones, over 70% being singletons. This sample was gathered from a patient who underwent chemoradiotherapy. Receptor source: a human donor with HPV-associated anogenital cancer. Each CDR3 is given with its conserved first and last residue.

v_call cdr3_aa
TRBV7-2 CASSLQSNRYNEQFF
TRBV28 CASSLDRVSGELFF
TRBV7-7 CASSRGDSRNSPLHF
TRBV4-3 CASSKHYGVREKLFF
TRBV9 CASSLLAGPNTGELFF
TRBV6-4 CASSVGQSLTDTQYF
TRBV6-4 CARDRTEVTGELFF
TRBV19 CASSPPGSLVMNTEAFF
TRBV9 CASSVDGEADTQYF
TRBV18 CASSPSPQGVTDTQYF
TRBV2 CASSPYDLGQPNNSPLHF
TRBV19 CASSSKGEIRDGYTF
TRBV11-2 CASSLGTGNWYF
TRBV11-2 CASSLGPEAFF
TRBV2 CASSVQGVGRKETQYF
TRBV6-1 CASSEALSTDTQYF
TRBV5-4 CASSLMFGYGYTF
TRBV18 CASSPLSPLTNEKLFF
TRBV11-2 CASSLEGSDHEQYF
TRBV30 CAWSDPLRRAYYGYTF
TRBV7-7 CASSLTGSTGELFF
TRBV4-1 CASSQDRRDEQFF
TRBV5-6 CASSPLGLDGYTF
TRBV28 CASSLLTDPYSNQPQHF
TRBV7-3 CASSLRPGPGQPQHF
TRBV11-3 CASSSGLGETQYF
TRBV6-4 CASGSRQGSGNTIYF
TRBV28 CASKLGRGRSTICNEQFF
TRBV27 CASSWKTPTNYGYTF
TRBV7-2 CASLPGSGITTDTQYF
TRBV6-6 CASSTTGTVNSPLHF
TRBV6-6 CASSYNPYSNQPQHF
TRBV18 CASSPGLAETQYF